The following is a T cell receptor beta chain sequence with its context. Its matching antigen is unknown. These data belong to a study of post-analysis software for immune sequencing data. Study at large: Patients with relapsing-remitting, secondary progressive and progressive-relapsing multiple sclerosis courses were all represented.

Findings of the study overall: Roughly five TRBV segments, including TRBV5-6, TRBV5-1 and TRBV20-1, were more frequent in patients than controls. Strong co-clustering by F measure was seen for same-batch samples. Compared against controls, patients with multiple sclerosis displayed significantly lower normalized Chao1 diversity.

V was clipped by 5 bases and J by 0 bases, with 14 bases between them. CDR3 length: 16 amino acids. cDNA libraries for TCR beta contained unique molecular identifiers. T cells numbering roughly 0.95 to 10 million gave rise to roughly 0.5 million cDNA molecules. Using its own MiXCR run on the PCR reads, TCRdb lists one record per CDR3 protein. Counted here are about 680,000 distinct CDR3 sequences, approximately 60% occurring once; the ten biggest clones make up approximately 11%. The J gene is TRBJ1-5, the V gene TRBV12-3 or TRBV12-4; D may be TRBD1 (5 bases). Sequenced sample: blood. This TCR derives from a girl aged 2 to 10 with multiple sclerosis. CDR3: CASSPRQKYSNQPQHF. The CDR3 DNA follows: TGTGCCAGCAGTCCTAGACAGAAATATAGCAATCAGCCCCAGCATTTT.